The clone carrying this T cell receptor beta chain turned up a few times. Its antigen is undetermined. The CDR3 spans 17 residues. Germline CDR1 DFQATT, CDR2 SNEGSKA (reference sequence). V shed 0 bases, J shed 4 bases, and the junction held 12 bases outside the gene matches. TCRdb re-analysed the 5' RACE reads in MiXCR, keeping a single row per CDR3 protein. The sample has 510,000 or so distinct CDR3 sequences; about 19% are singletons. The data were obtained in a study of T cells after yellow fever vaccination. Overall study: For low cell numbers, libraries were made with SMART-Seq v4 Ultra Low Input.

Study-wide findings and caveats: Weaker in magnitude, the secondary response showed a faster peak on day 5 versus 15. Most primary-vaccination clones reappeared after the booster (just under 98% CD4, about 87% CD8). CD4 and CD8 compartments shared a small share of clonotypes, likely from convergent recombination.

This sample comprised PBMCs, obtained 15 days after the yellow fever booster vaccination. The chain recombines TRBV20-1 with TRBJ2-5; 9 positions agree with TRBD2. The sequence derives from a man aged 25 to 40 who received the YFV17D yellow fever vaccine. The CDR3 here is CSARDFHSGSVGETQYF. The DNA for the CDR3 is TGCAGTGCTAGAGATTTCCATAGCGGGAGTGTGGGAGAGACCCAGTACTTC.